This T cell receptor (beta chain) is drawn from a study of OX40 agonist ivuxolimab in advanced cancers. The study, taken as a whole, reports: In CD8+ T cells, expanded clones were on average more numerous than in CD4+.

Profiling relied on immunoSEQ multiplex PCR, and the TCRdb table lists in-frame clones only, not all of them. The sample lists 25,000 to 35,000 clones, 90% occurring once. Turning to this clone: The antigen remains unidentified.

This specimen consisted of CD4+ or CD8+ T cells sorted from blood, obtained in a trial of the OX40 agonist ivuxolimab. This sequence originates from an adult with an advanced solid tumor such as melanoma, head and neck, liver or kidney cancer.

CDR3 in amino acids: CASSLVSTGGLRTQYF. In nucleotides, the CDR3 is TGTGCCAGCAGCTTGGTTAGCACAGGGGGTCTTCGGACCCAGTACTTC. The chain is built from TRBV4-2 and TRBJ2-5; TRBD1 matches 8 bases. J gave up 7 bases and V 5 bases, and 15 bases lay outside the gene matches. In germline, CDR1 is LGHNA, CDR2 YNFKEQ. This CDR3 is built from 16 residues.